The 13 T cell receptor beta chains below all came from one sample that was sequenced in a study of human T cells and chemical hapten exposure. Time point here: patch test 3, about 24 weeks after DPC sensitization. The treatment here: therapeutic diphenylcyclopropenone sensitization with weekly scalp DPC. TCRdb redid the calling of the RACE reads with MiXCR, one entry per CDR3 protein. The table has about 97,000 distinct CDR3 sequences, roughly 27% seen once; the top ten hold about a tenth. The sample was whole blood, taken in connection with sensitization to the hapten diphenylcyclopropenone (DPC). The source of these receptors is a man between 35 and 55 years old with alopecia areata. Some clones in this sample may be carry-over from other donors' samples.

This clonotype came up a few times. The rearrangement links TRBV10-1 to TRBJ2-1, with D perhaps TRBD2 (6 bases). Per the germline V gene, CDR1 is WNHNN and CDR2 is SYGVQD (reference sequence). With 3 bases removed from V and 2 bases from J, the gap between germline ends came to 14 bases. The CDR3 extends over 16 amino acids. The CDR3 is CASSDSRRGTYNEQFF. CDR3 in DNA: TGCGCCAGCAGTGACAGTCGGCGGGGAACCTACAATGAGCAGTTCTTC.

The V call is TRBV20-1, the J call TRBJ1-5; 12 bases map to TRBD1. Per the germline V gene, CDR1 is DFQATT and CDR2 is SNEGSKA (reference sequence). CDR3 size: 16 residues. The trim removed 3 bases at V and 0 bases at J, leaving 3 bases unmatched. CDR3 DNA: TGCAGTGCTAGGGGACAGGGGGCTAGTAGCAATCAGCCCCAGCATTTT. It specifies CSARGQGASSNQPQHF.

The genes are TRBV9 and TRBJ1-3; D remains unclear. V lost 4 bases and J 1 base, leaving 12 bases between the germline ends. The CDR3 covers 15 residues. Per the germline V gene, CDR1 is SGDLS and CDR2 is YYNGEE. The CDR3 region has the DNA TGTGCCAGCAGCTCCCAAGCTGGATCTGGAAACACCATATATTTT. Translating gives CASSSQAGSGNTIYF.

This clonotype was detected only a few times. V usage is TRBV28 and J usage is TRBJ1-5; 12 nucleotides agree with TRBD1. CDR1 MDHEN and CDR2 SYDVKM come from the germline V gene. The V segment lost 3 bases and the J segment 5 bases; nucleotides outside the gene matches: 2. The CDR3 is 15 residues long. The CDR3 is CASSLGTGGHQPQHF. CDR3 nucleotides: TGTGCCAGCAGTTTGGGGACAGGGGGCCATCAGCCCCAGCATTTT.

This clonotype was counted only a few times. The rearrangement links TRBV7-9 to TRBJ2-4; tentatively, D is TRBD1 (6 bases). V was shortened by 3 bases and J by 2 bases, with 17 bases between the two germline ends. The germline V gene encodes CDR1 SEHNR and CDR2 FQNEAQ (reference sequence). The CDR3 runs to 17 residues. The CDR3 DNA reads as TGTGCCAGCAGCTTCGGCGTCAGGGGCGGAACCAAAAACATTCAGTACTTC. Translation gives CASSFGVRGGTKNIQYF.

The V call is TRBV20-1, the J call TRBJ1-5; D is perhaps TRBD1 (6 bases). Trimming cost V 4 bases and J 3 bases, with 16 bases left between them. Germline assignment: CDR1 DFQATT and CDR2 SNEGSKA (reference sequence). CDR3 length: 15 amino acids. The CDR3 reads CSATQGDTTNQPQHF. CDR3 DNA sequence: TGCAGTGCTACCCAAGGGGACACTACCAATCAGCCCCAGCATTTT.

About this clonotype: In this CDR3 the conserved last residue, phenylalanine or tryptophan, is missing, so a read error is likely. The CDR3: CASSRPGQPMNTEAFY. In DNA, the CDR3 is TGTGCCAGCAGTCGACCAGGACAGCCCATGAACACTGAAGCTTTCTAT. This rearrangement joins TRBV6-5 to TRBJ1-1, with a tentative D call TRBD1 (6 bases). Germline loops: CDR1 MNHEY, CDR2 SVGAGI. Trimming left V 5 bases short and J 0 bases short, with 16 bases between. The CDR3 sequence is 16 residues long.

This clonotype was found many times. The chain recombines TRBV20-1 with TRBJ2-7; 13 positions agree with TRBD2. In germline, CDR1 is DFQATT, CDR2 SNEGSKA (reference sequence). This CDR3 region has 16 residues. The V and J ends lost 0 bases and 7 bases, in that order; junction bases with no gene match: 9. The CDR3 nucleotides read TGCAGTGCTAGAGACCCAACTAGCGGGAGGGAAGGAGAGCAGTACTTC. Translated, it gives CSARDPTSGREGEQYF.

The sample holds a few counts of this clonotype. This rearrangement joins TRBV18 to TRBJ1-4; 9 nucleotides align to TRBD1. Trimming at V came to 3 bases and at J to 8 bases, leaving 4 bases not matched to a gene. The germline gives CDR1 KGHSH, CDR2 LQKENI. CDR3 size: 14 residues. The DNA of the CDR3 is TGTGCCAGCTCACCCGCAACAGGGGGCGAAAAACTGTTTTTT. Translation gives CASSPATGGEKLFF.

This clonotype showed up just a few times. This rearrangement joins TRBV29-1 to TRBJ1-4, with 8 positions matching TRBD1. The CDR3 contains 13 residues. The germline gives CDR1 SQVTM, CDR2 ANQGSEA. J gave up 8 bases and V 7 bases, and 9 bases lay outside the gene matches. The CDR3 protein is CSGMTGVGEKLFF. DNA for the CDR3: TGCAGCGGGATGACAGGGGTTGGGGAAAAACTGTTTTTT.

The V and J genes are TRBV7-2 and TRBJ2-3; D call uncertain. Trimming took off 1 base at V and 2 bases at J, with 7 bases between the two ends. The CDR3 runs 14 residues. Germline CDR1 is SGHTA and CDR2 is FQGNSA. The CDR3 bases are TGTGCCAGCAGCTTAGGGGGATTCACAGATACGCAGTATTTT. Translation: CASSLGGFTDTQYF. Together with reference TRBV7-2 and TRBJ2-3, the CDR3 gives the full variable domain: GAGVSQSPSNKVTEKGKDVELRCDPISGHTALYWYRQSLGQGLEFLIYFQGNSAPDKSGLPSDRFSAERTGGSVSTLTIQRTQQEDSAVYLCASSLGGFTDTQYFGPGTRLTVL.

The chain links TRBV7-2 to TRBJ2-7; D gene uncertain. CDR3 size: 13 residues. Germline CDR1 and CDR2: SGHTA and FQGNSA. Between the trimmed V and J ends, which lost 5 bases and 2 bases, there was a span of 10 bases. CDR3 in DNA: TGTGCCAGCAGCCAACGACTCACCTACGAGCAGTACTTC. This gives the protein CASSQRLTYEQYF.

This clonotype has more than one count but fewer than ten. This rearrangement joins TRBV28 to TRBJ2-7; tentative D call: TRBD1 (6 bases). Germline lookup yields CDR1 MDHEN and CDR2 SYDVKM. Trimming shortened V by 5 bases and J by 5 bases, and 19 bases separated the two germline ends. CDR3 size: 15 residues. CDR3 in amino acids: CASSPPEGGIHEQYF. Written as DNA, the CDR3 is TGTGCCAGCAGTCCCCCGGAAGGGGGAATTCACGAGCAGTACTTC.